The 5 T cell receptor beta chains below come from one sample, sequenced in a study of CD8+ T cells in alopecia areata. The sequencing template was cDNA reverse transcribed from extracted RNA. Generated by immunoSEQ multiplex PCR, the TCRdb table keeps only in-frame clones and is missing some. The sample has over 100,000 clones, none seen only once. The sequencing input was lesional skin. Receptor source: a C3H/HeJ mouse with alopecia areata. The MHC haplotype of the strain is H2-k.

Remarks on this clone: The genes and germline here are from mouse. The read falls 4 residues short of the CDR3 end, and the missing part is taken from the germline J gene. The V gene is TRBV1, the J gene TRBJ1-1, with 9 bases fitting TRBD1. CDR1 and CDR2 from the germline V gene are NSQYPW and LRSPGD (reference sequence). The CDR3 consists of 15 residues. CDR3 in amino acids: CTCSAEMGQGGEVFF. CDR3 DNA, as far as it was read: TGCACCTGCAGTGCAGAAATGGGACAGGGAGGA.

For this clone: Germline and genes: mouse. The CDR3 end lies 4 residues beyond the end of the read and is filled in from the germline J gene. This chain joins TRBV13-1 and TRBJ2-7, with TRBD2 identical over 8 bases. The germline gives CDR1 NSHNY, CDR2 SYGAGN. This CDR3 spans 15 amino acids. CDR3 in amino acids: CASSDARGGAYEQYF. The sequenced part of the CDR3 DNA is TGTGCCAGCAGTGATGCAAGGGGGGGCGCTTAT.

In its sample, this clone was seen many times. The listed TCRdb protein conflicts with the DNA translation at residue 9, and the protein shown is translated directly from the DNA. Genes and germline are mouse. The observed sequence ends 3 residues before the CDR3 terminus, with the missing tail filled in from the germline J gene. This chain uses TRBV13-3 with TRBJ1-3, with D possibly being TRBD1 (6 bases). The CDR3 runs 12 residues. In germline, CDR1 is NNHDY, CDR2 SYVADS. The covered CDR3 bases are TGTGCCAGCAGGGGGACAAGAAGTACG. Its translation: CASRGTRST. The CDR3 in full is CASRGTRSTLYF.

For this clone: Mouse gene names apply. With the read ending 4 residues before the CDR3 end, the germline J gene is used to fill in that end. The J gene is TRBJ2-7, the V gene TRBV12-1; tentatively, D is TRBD1 (6 bases). Germline loops: CDR1 SGHSN, CDR2 HYEKVE. The CDR3 has 12 residues. The germline V and J ends were trimmed by 3 bases and 2 bases, with 7 bases remaining between them. CDR3 DNA (partial): TGTGCCAGCTCTAAGGGGGCCTAT. It translates to CASSKGAY. The whole CDR3 protein is CASSKGAYEQYF.

Only a few counts were recorded for this clone. The DNA translation disagrees with the TCRdb protein at residue 13, so the protein in this description comes from the DNA. The listed genes are named as in mouse. The CDR3 sequence is CTCSAGQGVSGNTLYF. The DNA read from the CDR3 is TGCACCTGCAGTGCGGGACAGGGTGTTTCTGGAAATACG. V gene TRBV1 combines with J gene TRBJ1-3; 9 bases are a match to TRBD1. Read coverage stops 3 residues before the CDR3 terminus; the germline J gene supplies the remainder. V lost 3 bases, J lost 0 bases, and 3 bases stayed unmatched. CDR1 is NSQYPW and CDR2 is LRSPGD in the germline V gene (reference sequence). This CDR3 has 16 residues.